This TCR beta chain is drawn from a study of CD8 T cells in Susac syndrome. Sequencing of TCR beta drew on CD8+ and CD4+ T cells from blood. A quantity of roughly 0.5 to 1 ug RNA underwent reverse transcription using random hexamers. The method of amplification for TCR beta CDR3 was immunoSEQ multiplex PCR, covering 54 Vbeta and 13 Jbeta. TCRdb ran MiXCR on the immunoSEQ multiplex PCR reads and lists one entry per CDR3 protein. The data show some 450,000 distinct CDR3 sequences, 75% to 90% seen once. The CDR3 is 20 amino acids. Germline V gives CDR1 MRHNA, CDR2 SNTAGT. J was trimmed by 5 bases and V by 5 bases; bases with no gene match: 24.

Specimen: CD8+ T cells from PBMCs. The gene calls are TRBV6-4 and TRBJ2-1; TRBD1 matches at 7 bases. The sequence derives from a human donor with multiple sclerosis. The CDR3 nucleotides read TGTGCCAGCAGTCGCAATCAACAGGGGTGGGGTCCCAGGGGCGACAATGAGCAGTTCTTC. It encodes CASSRNQQGWGPRGDNEQFF.